This TCR beta chain was sequenced for a study of regulatory T cells in long-lasting Graves disease. This clonotype appeared a few times. To make TCR beta libraries, researchers used iRepertoire HTBI primers and Arm-PCR of CDR3 regions. TCRdb fed the multiplex PCR reads into MiXCR, producing one record per CDR3 protein. The table includes roughly 420,000 distinct CDR3 sequences, 16% detected once. The CDR3 has 17 residues. The germline V gene has CDR1 SEHNR and CDR2 FQNEAQ (reference sequence). V lost 5 bases and J 4 bases, leaving 20 bases between the germline ends. The time point is: newly diagnosed GD, antithyroid drugs for less than 3 months. Generation of the TCR library employed RNA extracted from PBMCs. These data were also filed under a second study, of T cells in Graves' hyperthyroidism and ophthalmopathy.

The TCR originated in a woman aged 25 to 39 with Graves disease. The sequencing used peripheral blood mononuclear cells (PBMCs), collected at new diagnosis, from a patient treated with antithyroid drugs. The chain combines TRBV7-9 with TRBJ1-4, with a tentative D call TRBD1 (6 bases). CDR3 sequence (DNA): TGTGCCAGCAGCCTAGGTGTAGAGGGACAACATAATGAAAAACTGTTTTTT. Its translation is CASSLGVEGQHNEKLFF. The whole variable domain, filled in from reference TRBV7-9 and TRBJ1-4, reads DTGVSQNPRHKITKRGQNVTFRCDPISEHNRLYWYRQTLGQGPEFLTYFQNEAQLEKSRLLSDRFSAERPKGSFSTLEIQRTEQGDSAMYLCASSLGVEGQHNEKLFFGSGTQLSVL.